This passage covers 6 T cell receptor beta chains from one sample sequenced in a study of blood T cell repertoires in COVID-19. The assay was immunoSEQ multiplex PCR, and TCRdb's table has in-frame clones only and misses some. Here the sample spans some 180,000 clones, 83% being singletons. Material for sequencing was peripheral blood. All receptors derive from a woman older than 75 with acute or convalescent COVID-19.

The DNA of the CDR3 is TGTGCCAGCAGGCAAACAGGGATCCGATACAATGAGCAGTTCTTC. It encodes CASRQTGIRYNEQFF. The V and J genes are TRBV7-2 and TRBJ2-1, with D perhaps matching TRBD1 (6 bases). V shed 6 bases and J shed 4 bases, with 16 bases lying between them. The CDR3 has 15 residues. Germline loops: CDR1 SGHTA, CDR2 FQGNSA.

The genes are TRBV7-9 and TRBJ1-1, with 7 bases aligning to TRBD1. CDR1 SEHNR and CDR2 FQNEAQ come from the germline V gene (reference sequence). V was pared by 5 bases and J by 1 base, with 10 bases of the junction left unmatched. This CDR3 has 16 amino acids. In DNA, the CDR3 is TGTGCCAGCAGCGCTCCCGGACAGGAGACGAACACTGAAGCTTTCTTT. Translated: CASSAPGQETNTEAFF.

V gene TRBV24-1 combines with J gene TRBJ2-1, with 9 positions matching TRBD2. CDR3 length equals 14 residues. Germline loops: CDR1 KGHDR, CDR2 SFDVKD. Losses at the gene ends were 7 bases for V and 8 bases for J; bases not matched to a gene: 8. CDR3 residues: CATRDGGGAHEQFF. The CDR3 region has the DNA TGTGCCACCAGAGATGGCGGGGGGGCCCATGAGCAGTTCTTC.

V usage is TRBV7-8 and J usage is TRBJ2-7, with 8 bases aligning to TRBD1. Germline lookup yields CDR1 SGHVS and CDR2 FQNEAQ. The CDR3 extends over 14 amino acids. V lost 5 bases to trimming and J lost 2 bases; unmatched junction nucleotides: 5. The CDR3 region is CASSLRTGTYEQYF. The CDR3 DNA follows: TGTGCCAGCAGCCTGAGGACAGGGACCTACGAGCAGTACTTC.

The chain couples TRBV12-3 or TRBV12-4 to TRBJ1-1; D is unresolved. CDR3 length equals 13 residues. The V and J ends lost 3 bases and 1 base respectively, with 6 bases between them. DNA for the CDR3: TGTGCCAGCAGTTTCTCCTCGAACACTGAAGCTTTCTTT. Translated: CASSFSSNTEAFF.

The V and J genes are TRBV28 and TRBJ2-2; TRBD2 is a possible D gene (7 bases). This CDR3 contains 14 residues. CDR1 MDHEN and CDR2 SYDVKM come from the germline V gene. V dropped 6 bases and J dropped 4 bases, with 12 bases sitting between them. This CDR3 is CASRRGGPTGELFF. Here the CDR3 DNA reads TGTGCCAGCAGGAGGGGGGGGCCCACCGGGGAGCTGTTTTTT. Together with reference TRBV28 and TRBJ2-2, the CDR3 gives the full variable domain: DVKVTQSSRYLVKRTGEKVFLECVQDMDHENMFWYRQDPGLGLRLIYFSYDVKMKEKGDIPEGYSVSREKKERFSLILESASTNQTSMYLCASRRGGPTGELFFGEGSRLTVL.